The clone carrying this T cell receptor beta chain was counted at least ten times. As yet, its antigen is unknown. Per the authors' pipeline: Building a distant-metastasis classifier for papillary thyroid cancer drew on CDR3 differences across clinicopathological groups. TCRdb reassembled clones from the PCR reads with MiXCR. It is TCRdb's table, rather than the study itself, that gives the V and J calls and clone size. The sample includes about 40,000 clones, roughly 11% of them seen just once. Treatment of any kind had been given to no patient before thyroid surgery. V shed 5 bases and J shed 5 bases, with 10 bases lying between them. The CDR3 is made up of 12 amino acids. The V gene's germline CDR1 is SGHNT and CDR2 YENEEA. The data stem from a study of metastatic and nonmetastatic thyroid tumors. Study-level information: It was across blood and tumor or nodule tissue from malignant and benign thyroid patients that repertoires were compared.

Study findings and constraints: Patients with malignant thyroid tumors reportedly had significantly higher TCR beta diversity than those with benign nodules, in blood and tumor.

The sequenced material came from blood. This TCR was sampled from a female donor with papillary thyroid cancer or a benign thyroid nodule (not recorded which). Some clones in this sample may be carry-over from other donors' samples. This chain links TRBV11-3 with TRBJ2-7; D not resolved. In DNA, the CDR3 is TGTGCCAGCAGCCACCAGTGGGACGAGCAGTACTTC. This codes for CASSHQWDEQYF.